A selection of T cell receptor beta chains follows, all from one sample in a study of shared clonotypes between healthy human individuals. TCRdb keeps only in-frame clones here, not all; method: immunoSEQ multiplex PCR. The sample contains some 490,000 clones, 60% to 80% of which appear only once. Sequenced: PBMCs. The receptors shown here come from a woman aged 40 to 55 in good health. Some clones in this sample may be carry-over from other donors' samples. Each CDR3 is given with its conserved first and last residue. The D gene is left open where the match is weak. Clone size is stated in some rows and not others, as once, few, many or a class when expanded.

j_gene: TRBJ2-3; v_gene: TRBV10-3; d_gene: -; abundance: -; CDR3nt: TGTGCCATCAGTGACTTACTGGTGGGAGACACAGATACGCAGTATTTT; CDR3aa: CAISDLLVGDTDTQYF
j_gene: TRBJ2-7; v_gene: TRBV5-1; d_gene: -; abundance: few; CDR3nt: TGCGCCAGCAGCCTGGAGGGGGTCAGCTCCTACGAGCAGTACTTC; CDR3aa: CASSLEGVSSYEQYF
j_gene: TRBJ2-3; v_gene: TRBV5-1; d_gene: -; abundance: -; CDR3nt: TGCGCCAGCAGCTTGGTGGGGAGTTCTAGCACAGATACGCAGTATTTT; CDR3aa: CASSLVGSSSTDTQYF
j_gene: TRBJ1-5; v_gene: TRBV11-2; d_gene: -; abundance: few; CDR3nt: TGTGCCAGCAGCTTTTCGGAGGGTCAGCCCCAGCATTTT; CDR3aa: CASSFSEGQPQHF
j_gene: TRBJ2-7; v_gene: TRBV7-8; d_gene: -; abundance: -; CDR3nt: TGTGCCAGCAGCTTAGTTTCCAGGGCCGAGCAGTACTTC; CDR3aa: CASSLVSRAEQYF
j_gene: TRBJ2-3; v_gene: TRBV29-1; d_gene: -; abundance: -; CDR3nt: TGCAGCGGGTGGGTCCCGAAACAGGAGGGAGATACGCAGTATTTT; CDR3aa: CSGWVPKQEGDTQYF
j_gene: TRBJ2-1; v_gene: TRBV11-3; d_gene: -; abundance: -; CDR3nt: TGTGCCAGCAGCTTAGATGGGTACCAGGGGCGGTCCAATGAGCAGTTCTTC; CDR3aa: CASSLDGYQGRSNEQFF
j_gene: TRBJ1-1; v_gene: TRBV27; d_gene: TRBD1; abundance: -; CDR3nt: TGTGCCAGCAGGGACGCAGCGACAGGGCACCCTGAAGCTTTCTTT; CDR3aa: CASRDAATGHPEAFF
j_gene: TRBJ2-7; v_gene: TRBV5-1; d_gene: -; abundance: -; CDR3nt: TGCGCCAGCAGCTTCGGGACCCTTTACGAGCAGTACTTC; CDR3aa: CASSFGTLYEQYF
j_gene: TRBJ1-1; v_gene: TRBV19; d_gene: -; abundance: many; CDR3nt: TGTGCCAGTAGTTCGGGGGGCCTTCTTGAAGCTTTCTTT; CDR3aa: CASSSGGLLEAFF
j_gene: TRBJ2-2; v_gene: TRBV2; d_gene: -; abundance: -; CDR3nt: TGTGCCAGCAGAGGGCTCGTCCGTAACACCGGGGAGCTGTTTTTT; CDR3aa: CASRGLVRNTGELFF
j_gene: TRBJ2-2; v_gene: TRBV2; d_gene: -; abundance: -; CDR3nt: TGTGCCAGCAGTTATGAAAGCGGCATCGACACCGGGGAGCTGTTTTTT; CDR3aa: CASSYESGIDTGELFF
j_gene: TRBJ1-2; v_gene: TRBV4-1; d_gene: TRBD1; abundance: -; CDR3nt: TGCGCCAGCAGCCAACAACCAGGGGGCGACTATGGCTACACCTTC; CDR3aa: CASSQQPGGDYGYTF
j_gene: TRBJ1-1; v_gene: TRBV10-1; d_gene: -; abundance: few; CDR3nt: TGCGCCAGCAGCGCCGGACTGTTCACTGAAGCTTTCTTT; CDR3aa: CASSAGLFTEAFF
j_gene: TRBJ1-2; v_gene: TRBV13; d_gene: TRBD1; abundance: -; CDR3nt: TGTGCCAGCAGCTCCGGACAGGGTGGATACTACACCTTC; CDR3aa: CASSSGQGGYYTF
j_gene: TRBJ2-3; v_gene: TRBV2; d_gene: TRBD2; abundance: -; CDR3nt: TGTGCCAGCAGTGATGGGCGGGAGAACACAGATACGCAGTATTTT; CDR3aa: CASSDGRENTDTQYF
j_gene: TRBJ2-5; v_gene: TRBV10-3; d_gene: TRBD2; abundance: -; CDR3nt: TGTGCCATCAGTGCCGGGGGGGGCCAAGAGACCCAGTACTTC; CDR3aa: CAISAGGGQETQYF
j_gene: TRBJ2-4; v_gene: TRBV6-6; d_gene: TRBD1; abundance: -; CDR3nt: TGTGCCAGCAGTTATCCCAGGGGGCGAGTAAACATTCAGTACTTC; CDR3aa: CASSYPRGRVNIQYF